The source of this T cell receptor beta chain is a study of human T cells and chemical hapten exposure. Looking at the study overall: Per-sample TCR yield variability stemmed mainly from small pooled library volume differences.

The time point here: healthy volunteer bleed at 6 weeks. Unfractionated whole blood was the source of the extracted total RNA. Details on this clonotype: The antigen is not known.

The library attached unique molecular identifiers to individual cDNA molecules. In the source study's methods: Sequenced samples showed a median of 95,638 TCRs each, with counts running from approximately 20,000 to 700,000. MiXCR, applied by TCRdb to the RACE reads, yields one record per CDR3 protein. TCRdb, not the original authors, processed these V and J calls. The sample holds approximately 79,000 distinct CDR3 sequences; under 10% are singletons and the top ten take 1.5%. Study-level results: DPC sensitization left the count of TCRs above 1 in 1000 unchanged.

The germline V and J ends were trimmed by 0 bases and 5 bases, with 14 bases remaining between them. This CDR3 has 15 residues. Per germline, CDR1 SGHNT and CDR2 YYREEE (reference sequence). The receptor was derived from a male donor in good health. Some clones in this sample may be carry-over from other donors' samples. The sample was whole blood. The V call is TRBV5-4, the J call TRBJ2-5; D could derive from TRBD1 or TRBD2 (6 bases each). The CDR3 here is CASSLGAGAGETQYF. For the CDR3, the DNA is TGTGCCAGCAGCTTGGGGGCAGGGGCGGGGGAGACCCAGTACTTC.